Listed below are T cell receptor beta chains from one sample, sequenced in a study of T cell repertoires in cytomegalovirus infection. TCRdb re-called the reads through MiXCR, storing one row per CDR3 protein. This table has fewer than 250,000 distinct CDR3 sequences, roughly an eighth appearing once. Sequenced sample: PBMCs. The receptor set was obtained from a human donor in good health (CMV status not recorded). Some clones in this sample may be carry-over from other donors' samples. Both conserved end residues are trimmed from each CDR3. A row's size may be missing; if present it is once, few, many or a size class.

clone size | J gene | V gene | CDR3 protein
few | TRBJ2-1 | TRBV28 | ASGGDINSYNEQF
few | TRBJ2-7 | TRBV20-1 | SASAEAASDEQY
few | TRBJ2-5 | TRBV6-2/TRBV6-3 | ASSLGQIAAETQY
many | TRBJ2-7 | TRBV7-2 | ASSLATSGPYEQY
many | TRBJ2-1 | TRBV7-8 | ASSYSGSTTLRRNEQF
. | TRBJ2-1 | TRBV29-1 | SVAGGNEQF
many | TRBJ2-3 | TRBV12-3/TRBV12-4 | ASSPSRLAYRTTQY
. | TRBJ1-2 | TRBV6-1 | ASTLAGRNYGYT
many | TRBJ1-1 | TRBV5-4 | ASRVSGTVNTEAF
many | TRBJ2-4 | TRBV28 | ASSLQENIQY
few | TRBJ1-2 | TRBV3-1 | ASSARWTPNYGYT
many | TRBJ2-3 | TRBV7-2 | ASSPPSGRDTQY
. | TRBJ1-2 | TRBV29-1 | SVGRQAGYGYT